A single sample gave rise to the 26 T cell receptor beta chains below, sequenced in a study of T-cell reconstitution after alpha-beta-depleted transplantation in children (TCRdb year 2016). Libraries were made using PCR. Sequencing relied on an Illumina HiSeq 2500. To normalize quantification of the TCRbeta repertoire, the TCR libraries were built with molecular barcoding that relied on unique molecular identifiers. TCRdb reran the public reads through fastp at Q25 and MiXCR, keeping productive beta chains. Records with the same CDR3 protein are collapsed into one entry carrying the most frequent genes and DNA. A total of 530,000 or so distinct CDR3 sequences appear in this sample, 20% to 30% of them only once. Around 36% of the sample rests with the top ten. The treatment or condition label for this specimen denotes: allogeneic hematopoietic cell transplantation with graft depleted of TCRalphabeta T cells and CD19 B cells.

The sample in question was PBMCs, obtained before TCRalphabeta/CD19-depleted stem cell transplant. These receptors all come from a boy younger than two with Wiskott-Aldrich syndrome, due to receive a stem cell transplant.

The rearrangement joins TRBV10-3 to TRBJ2-1; 12 bases are shared with TRBD2. V was clipped by 4 bases and J by 7 bases; unmatched bases: 5. CDR1 is ENHRY and CDR2 is SYGVKD in the germline V gene. The CDR3 loop spans 15 amino acids. In DNA, the CDR3 is TGTGCCATCAGTGCTTCTAGCGGGAGGGGGAATGAGCAGTTCTTC. Its protein is CAISASSGRGNEQFF.

The rearrangement links TRBV29-1 to TRBJ2-7; 8 bases line up with TRBD2. The CDR3 loop spans 11 amino acids. Germline V CDR1 and CDR2: SQVTM, ANQGSEA. V trimming: 7 bases; J trimming: 4 bases; junction bases outside the gene matches: 3. As DNA, the CDR3 is TGCAGCGCGACTAGCGCATACGAGCAGTACTTC. Encoded protein: CSATSAYEQYF.

The table lists this clonotype with a few counts. The chain recombines TRBV5-1 with TRBJ2-1, with D perhaps being TRBD1 or TRBD2 (5 bases each). CDR1 and CDR2 (germline): SGHRS, YFSETQ. CDR3 length equals 15 residues. Trimming cost V 2 bases and J 8 bases, with 17 bases left between them. CDR3 coding DNA: TGCGCCAGCAGCTTTTGGAAGGTACGGGACGATGAGCAGTTCTTC. It codes for CASSFWKVRDDEQFF.

A remark on this clonotype: One end of the junction varies from germline; a read error may be responsible. The chain joins TRBV24-1 to TRBJ2-3; tentatively, D is TRBD2 (6 bases). This CDR3 has 21 amino acids. Germline-derived CDR1 and CDR2 are KGHDR and SFDVKD. CDR3 sequence (DNA): TGTGCCGCCAGTGATGTCCCAACGGGGGTGAGAGGCCGGGAGTTGCCAGATACGCAGTATTTT. It codes for CAASDVPTGVRGRELPDTQYF.

In DNA, the CDR3 is TGTGCCAGCAGTTTATTTAGGGCGGGAGTGGGGGAGACCCAGTACTTC. Protein product: CASSLFRAGVGETQYF. The J gene is TRBJ2-5, the V gene TRBV28; 7 nucleotides match TRBD2. This CDR3 has 16 residues. Germline V gene sequence: CDR1 MDHEN, CDR2 SYDVKM. Unmatched junction bases numbered 10, after V lost 1 base and J lost 5 bases.

The V and J genes are TRBV20-1 and TRBJ2-7, with D perhaps TRBD2 (5 bases). Looked up from germline, CDR1 is DFQATT and CDR2 is SNEGSKA (reference sequence). Trimming removed 4 bases from V and 3 bases from J, with 10 bases in between. The length of the CDR3 is 12 residues. CDR3 in amino acids: CSATSGGYEQYF. CDR3 sequence (DNA): TGCAGTGCTACGAGCGGAGGCTACGAGCAGTACTTC.

This sequence joins TRBV10-3 and TRBJ2-3, with D perhaps matching TRBD1 (5 bases). CDR1 is ENHRY and CDR2 is SYGVKD in the germline V gene. The V gene lost 3 bases and the J gene lost 2 bases, with 12 bases spanning the gap. CDR3 size: 15 residues. The CDR3 DNA sequence: TGTGCCATCAGTGACCCAGGGAAGTACACAGATACGCAGTATTTT. This encodes CAISDPGKYTDTQYF.

The chain combines TRBV5-1 with TRBJ2-1; D might be TRBD1 (5 bases). From germline, CDR1 is SGHRS and CDR2 YFSETQ. This CDR3 has 15 amino acids. Trimming left V 2 bases short and J 5 bases short, with 14 bases between. This CDR3 is CASSLGRVGHNEQFF. In DNA, the CDR3 is TGCGCCAGCAGCTTAGGCAGGGTTGGGCACAATGAGCAGTTCTTC. Full variable domain (remainder filled in from reference TRBV5-1 and TRBJ2-1): KAGVTQTPRYLIKTRGQQVTLSCSPISGHRSVSWYQQTPGQGLQFLFEYFSETQRNKGNFPGRFSGRQFSNSRSEMNVSTLELGDSALYLCASSLGRVGHNEQFFGPGTRLTVL.

This clonotype appeared a few times. This sequence joins TRBV7-2 and TRBJ2-3; 8 bases match TRBD1. With V trimmed by 3 bases and J by 8 bases, 10 bases remained unmatched. This CDR3 spans 15 amino acids. The germline CDR1 and CDR2 sequences are SGHTA and FQGNSA. The CDR3 nucleotides read TGTGCCAGCAGCTTCGACAGGGGCCTGGGCGGTACGCAGTATTTT. Translating gives CASSFDRGLGGTQYF.

In this sample, this clonotype turned up many times. The chain employs TRBV5-5 and TRBJ1-1, with a possible D match to TRBD1 (5 bases). The V and J ends lost 2 bases and 4 bases respectively, with 9 bases between them. Germline assignment: CDR1 SGHKS and CDR2 YYEKEE (reference sequence). CDR3 length: 13 residues. The CDR3 bases are TGTGCCAGCAGCTTCTCCACAGGCACTGAAGCTTTCTTT. It translates to CASSFSTGTEAFF.

This chain joins TRBV12-3 or TRBV12-4 and TRBJ2-7; D is unclear. There are 14 residues in the CDR3. Trimming took off 0 bases at V and 5 bases at J, with 11 bases between the two ends. The CDR3 sequence is CASSLAGIPNEQYF. Here the CDR3 DNA reads TGTGCCAGCAGTTTAGCTGGGATCCCAAACGAGCAGTACTTC.

Only one count was recorded for this clonotype. V and J are TRBV29-1 and TRBJ2-5; 8 nucleotides agree with TRBD2. V trimming: 4 bases; J trimming: 2 bases; junction bases outside the gene matches: 0. The CDR3 is made up of 12 amino acids. Germline-derived CDR1 and CDR2 are SQVTM and ANQGSEA. The CDR3 nucleotides are TGCAGCGTTGTAGCGGGGCAAGAGACCCAGTACTTC. It yields the protein CSVVAGQETQYF.

The chain carries TRBV5-1 and TRBJ1-3, with D tentatively TRBD1 (5 bases). CDR3 length equals 14 residues. The germline V and J ends were trimmed by 5 bases and 2 bases, with 11 bases remaining between them. Germline CDR1 and CDR2: SGHRS and YFSETQ. The CDR3, as DNA: TGCGCCAGCAGTTTTGGGACGGCTGGAAACACCATATATTTT. Translated, it gives CASSFGTAGNTIYF.

The V gene is TRBV27, the J gene TRBJ2-7; 13 bases map to TRBD2. In germline, CDR1 is MNHEY, CDR2 SMNVEV (reference sequence). The J segment lost 5 bases and the V segment lost 4 bases, leaving 8 bases of the junction unmatched. The CDR3 spans 16 residues. CDR3 protein: CASSSRTSGRNNEQYF. DNA for the CDR3: TGTGCCAGCAGTTCCAGGACTAGCGGGAGAAACAACGAGCAGTACTTC.

This clonotype was seen only a few times. V is TRBV2 and J is TRBJ2-2; D is perhaps TRBD2 (7 bases). Germline lookup yields CDR1 SNHLY and CDR2 FYNNEI. The CDR3 is 15 residues long. V gave up 7 bases and J gave up 1 base, with 13 bases separating them. The CDR3 DNA follows: TGTGCCAGCACCCTAGGGGGGGGGAACACCGGGGAGCTGTTTTTT. It encodes CASTLGGGNTGELFF.

CDR3 residues: CASSQTGLAGSEQFF. The CDR3 nucleotides are TGCGCCAGCAGCCAAACCGGACTAGCGGGATCTGAGCAGTTCTTC. The rearrangement uses TRBV4-1 and TRBJ2-1, with 12 bases aligning to TRBD2. With 2 bases clipped from V and 9 bases from J, the junction kept 5 bases outside the gene matches. Germline CDR1 reads MGHRA; CDR2 reads YSYEKL. The CDR3 covers 15 residues.

The V gene is TRBV4-1, the J gene TRBJ2-2; no firm D call. This CDR3 region has 14 residues. V lost 1 base, J lost 6 bases, and 9 bases lay in between. The germline V gene has CDR1 MGHRA and CDR2 YSYEKL. The CDR3, as DNA: TGCGCCAGCAGCCAAGGGGATCAGGCCGGGGAGCTGTTTTTT. It yields the protein CASSQGDQAGELFF.

This clonotype was seen a few times. The V and J genes are TRBV5-1 and TRBJ2-2; a weak D match, TRBD2 (6 bases). The CDR3 extends over 15 amino acids. Trimming left V 4 bases short and J 0 bases short, with 10 bases between. Looked up from germline, CDR1 is SGHRS and CDR2 is YFSETQ. The CDR3 DNA follows: TGCGCCAGCAGCGGTAGCGGACCGAACACCGGGGAGCTGTTTTTT. Translating it yields CASSGSGPNTGELFF.

This clonotype was detected only a few times. This chain connects TRBV13 to TRBJ2-4; D is unresolved. The CDR3 has 15 residues. V dropped 0 bases and J dropped 5 bases, with 11 bases sitting between them. CDR1 and CDR2 (germline): PRHDT, FYEKMQ (reference sequence). DNA for the CDR3: TGTGCCAGCAGCTTAGGCCGGGCCGCTGAAAACATTCAGTACTTC. Its translation: CASSLGRAAENIQYF.

This clonotype was seen a few times. This sequence joins TRBV12-3 or TRBV12-4 and TRBJ2-7; 8 bases line up with TRBD1. This CDR3 spans 14 amino acids. V lost 5 bases to trimming and J lost 3 bases; unmatched junction nucleotides: 6. This CDR3 reads CASSQTGAYYEQYF. The DNA for the CDR3 is TGTGCCAGCAGTCAGACAGGGGCCTACTACGAGCAGTACTTC.

The V and J genes are TRBV25-1 and TRBJ2-1; TRBD2 aligns across 15 bases. Looked up from germline, CDR1 is MGHDK and CDR2 is SYGVNS. This CDR3 is built from 15 residues. V dropped 7 bases and J dropped 11; count of bases not matched to a gene: 9. CDR3: CASTLRGLAGGQQFF. In DNA form, the CDR3 reads TGTGCCAGCACCCTTCGGGGACTAGCGGGAGGCCAGCAGTTCTTC. Complete variable domain (other parts from reference TRBV25-1 and TRBJ2-1): EADIYQTPRYLVIGTGKKITLECSQTMGHDKMYWYQQDPGMELHLIHYSYGVNSTEKGDLSSESTVSRIRTEHFPLTLESARPSHTSQYLCASTLRGLAGGQQFFGPGTRLTVL.

The chain joins TRBV18 to TRBJ2-2, with a possible D match to TRBD1 (7 bases). Germline CDR1 KGHSH, CDR2 LQKENI. V dropped 8 bases and J dropped 1 base, with 14 bases sitting between them. The CDR3 runs 15 residues. The CDR3 reads CASPRQGLNTGELFF. The CDR3 DNA follows: TGTGCCAGCCCTCGACAGGGACTGAACACCGGGGAGCTGTTTTTT.

This clonotype was counted a few times. At one end, the junction sequence differs from germline, possibly due to a read error. The genes are TRBV20-1 and TRBJ1-1, with a possible D match to TRBD1 (5 bases). The CDR3 is 14 amino acids. Germline CDR1 and CDR2: DFQATT and SNEGSKA (reference sequence). The CDR3 loop reads CSARDAGWNAEAFF. CDR3 coding DNA: TGCAGTGCTAGAGATGCAGGGTGGAACGCTGAAGCTTTCTTT.

This clonotype appeared a few times. The chain recombines TRBV5-1 with TRBJ2-1, with 9 bases that match TRBD1. Germline V CDR1 and CDR2: SGHRS, YFSETQ. V was pared by 3 bases and J by 8 bases, with 9 bases of the junction left unmatched. CDR3 length: 15 amino acids. The CDR3 here is CASSSGQGMGDEQFF. CDR3 nucleotides: TGCGCCAGCAGCTCAGGACAGGGGATGGGCGATGAGCAGTTCTTC.

V usage is TRBV12-3 or TRBV12-4 and J usage is TRBJ1-3, with 10 nucleotides matching TRBD1. V was pared by 4 bases and J by 9 bases, with 6 bases of the junction left unmatched. The CDR3 contains 14 residues. The CDR3 reads CASSSTGGHGTIYF. CDR3 DNA: TGTGCCAGCAGTTCGACAGGGGGCCATGGCACCATATATTTT.

In its sample, this clonotype was seen a few times. The chain has TRBV10-2 and TRBJ2-1; 10 bases are shared with TRBD2. CDR3 length: 18 amino acids. Trimming at V came to 0 bases and at J to 3 bases, leaving 8 bases not matched to a gene. Germline values: CDR1 WSHSY, CDR2 SAAADI. In DNA form, the CDR3 reads TGCGCCAGCAGTGAGTCGAAGCTAGCGGGAGCGGTCTACAATGAGCAGTTCTTC. This sequence encodes CASSESKLAGAVYNEQFF.